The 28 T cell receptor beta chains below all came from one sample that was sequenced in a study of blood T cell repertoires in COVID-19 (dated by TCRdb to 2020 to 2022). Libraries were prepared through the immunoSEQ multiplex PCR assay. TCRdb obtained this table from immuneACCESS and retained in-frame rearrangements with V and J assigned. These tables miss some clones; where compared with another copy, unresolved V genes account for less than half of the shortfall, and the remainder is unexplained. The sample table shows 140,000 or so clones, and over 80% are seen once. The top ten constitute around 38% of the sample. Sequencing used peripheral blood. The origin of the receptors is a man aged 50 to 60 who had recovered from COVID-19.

CDR3 in amino acids: CAISDAGQGNNEQFF. The DNA for the CDR3 is TGTGCCATCAGTGACGCGGGACAGGGTAACAATGAGCAGTTCTTC. This rearrangement joins TRBV10-3 to TRBJ2-1; TRBD1 matches 9 bases. J was trimmed by 5 bases and V by 3 bases; bases with no gene match: 5. The CDR3 runs to 15 residues. CDR1 is ENHRY, CDR2 SYGVKD, per germline.

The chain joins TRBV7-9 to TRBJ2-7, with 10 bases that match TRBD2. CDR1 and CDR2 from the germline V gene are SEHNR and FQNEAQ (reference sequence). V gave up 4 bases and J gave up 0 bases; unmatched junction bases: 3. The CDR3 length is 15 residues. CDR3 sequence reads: CASSSLAGVSYEQYF. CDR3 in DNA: TGTGCCAGCAGCTCTCTAGCGGGGGTCTCCTACGAGCAGTACTTC.

CDR3 DNA sequence: TGTGCCTCAGGGGGGCACGTCTCGTTCGCCGGGGAGCTGTTTTTT. Encoded protein: CASGGHVSFAGELFF. The chain carries TRBV6-5 and TRBJ2-2, with D perhaps matching TRBD1 (7 bases). The V gene lost 11 bases and the J gene lost 6 bases, with 22 bases spanning the gap. The CDR3 consists of 15 residues. CDR1 is MNHEY, CDR2 SVGAGI, per germline.

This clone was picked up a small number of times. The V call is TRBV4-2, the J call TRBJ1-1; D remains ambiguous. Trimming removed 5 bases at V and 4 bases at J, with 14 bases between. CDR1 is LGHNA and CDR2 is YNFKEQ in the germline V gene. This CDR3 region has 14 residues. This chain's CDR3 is CASSIPVGPTEAFF. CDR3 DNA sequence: TGTGCCAGCAGCATTCCCGTTGGGCCCACTGAAGCTTTCTTT.

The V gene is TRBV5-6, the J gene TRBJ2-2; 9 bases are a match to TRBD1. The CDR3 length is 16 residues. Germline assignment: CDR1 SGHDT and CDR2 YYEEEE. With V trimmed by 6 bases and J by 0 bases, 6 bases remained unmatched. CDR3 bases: TGTGCCAGCAACCTGGACAGGGGAACGAACACCGGGGAGCTGTTTTTT. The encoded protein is CASNLDRGTNTGELFF.

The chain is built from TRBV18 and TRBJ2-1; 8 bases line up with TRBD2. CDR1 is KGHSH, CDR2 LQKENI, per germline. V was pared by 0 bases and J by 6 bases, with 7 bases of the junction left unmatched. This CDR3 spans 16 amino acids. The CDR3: CASSPPRGGQINEQFF. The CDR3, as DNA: TGTGCCAGCTCACCACCCCGCGGGGGGCAGATCAATGAGCAGTTCTTC.

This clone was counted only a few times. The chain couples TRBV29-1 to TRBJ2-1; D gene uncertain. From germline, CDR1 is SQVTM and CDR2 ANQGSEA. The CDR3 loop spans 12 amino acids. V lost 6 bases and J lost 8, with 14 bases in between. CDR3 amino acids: CSVRTSRYEQFF. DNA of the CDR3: TGCAGCGTCAGAACCTCGCGGTATGAGCAGTTCTTC.

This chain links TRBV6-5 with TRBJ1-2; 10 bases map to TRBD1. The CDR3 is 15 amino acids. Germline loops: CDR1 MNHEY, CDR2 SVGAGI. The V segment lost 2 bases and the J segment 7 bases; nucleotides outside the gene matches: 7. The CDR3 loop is CASSYDRTGGSGYTF. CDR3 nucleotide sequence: TGTGCCAGCAGTTACGACCGGACAGGGGGAAGTGGCTACACCTTC.

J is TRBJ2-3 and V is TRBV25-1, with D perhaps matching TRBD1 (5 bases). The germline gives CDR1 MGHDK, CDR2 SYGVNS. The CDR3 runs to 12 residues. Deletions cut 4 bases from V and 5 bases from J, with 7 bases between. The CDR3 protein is CASSVGRDTQYF. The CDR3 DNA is TGTGCCAGCAGTGTGGGGCGAGATACGCAGTATTTT.

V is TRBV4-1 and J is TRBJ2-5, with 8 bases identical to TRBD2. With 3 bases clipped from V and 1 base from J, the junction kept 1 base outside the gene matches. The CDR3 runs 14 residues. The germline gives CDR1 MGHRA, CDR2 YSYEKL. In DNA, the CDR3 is TGCGCCAGCAGCCAGGGGACTAGCCAAGAGACCCAGTACTTC. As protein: CASSQGTSQETQYF.

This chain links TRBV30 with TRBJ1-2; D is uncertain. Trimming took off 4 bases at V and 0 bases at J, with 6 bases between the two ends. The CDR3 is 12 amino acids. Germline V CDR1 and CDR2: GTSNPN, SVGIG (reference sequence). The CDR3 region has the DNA TGTGCCTGGACAGTCTCTAACTATGGCTACACCTTC. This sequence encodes CAWTVSNYGYTF.

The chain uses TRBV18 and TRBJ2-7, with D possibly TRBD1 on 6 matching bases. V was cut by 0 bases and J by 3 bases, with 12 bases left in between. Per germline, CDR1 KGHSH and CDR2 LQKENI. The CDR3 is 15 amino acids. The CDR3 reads CASSPPGAPLYEQYF. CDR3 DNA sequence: TGTGCCAGCTCACCACCGGGGGCACCTCTCTACGAGCAGTACTTC.

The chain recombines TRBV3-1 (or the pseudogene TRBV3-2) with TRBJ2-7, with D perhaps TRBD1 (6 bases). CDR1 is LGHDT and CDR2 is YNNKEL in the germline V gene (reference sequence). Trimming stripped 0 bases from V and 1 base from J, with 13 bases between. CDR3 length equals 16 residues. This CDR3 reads CASSQDPTGYSYEQYF. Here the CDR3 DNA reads TGTGCCAGCAGCCAAGATCCCACAGGGTATTCCTACGAGCAGTACTTC.

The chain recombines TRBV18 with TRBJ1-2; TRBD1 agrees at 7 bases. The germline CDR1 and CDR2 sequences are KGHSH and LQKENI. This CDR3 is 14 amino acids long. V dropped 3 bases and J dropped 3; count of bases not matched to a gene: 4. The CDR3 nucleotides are TGTGCCAGCTCACCTGGAGACAGGGACTATGGCTACACCTTC. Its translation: CASSPGDRDYGYTF.

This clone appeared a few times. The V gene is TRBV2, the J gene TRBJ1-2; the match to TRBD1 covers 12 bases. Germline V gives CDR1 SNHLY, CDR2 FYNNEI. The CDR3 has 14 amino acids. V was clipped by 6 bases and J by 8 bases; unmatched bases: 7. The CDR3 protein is CASRSGTGGWGYTF. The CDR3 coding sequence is TGTGCCAGCAGATCCGGGACAGGGGGCTGGGGCTACACCTTC.

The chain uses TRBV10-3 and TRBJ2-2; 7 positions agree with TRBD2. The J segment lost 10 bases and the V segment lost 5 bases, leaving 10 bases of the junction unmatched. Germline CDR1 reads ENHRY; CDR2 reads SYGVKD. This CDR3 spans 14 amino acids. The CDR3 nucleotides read TGTGCCATCAGTTGGCGGGGGATTCTCGAGGAGCTGTTTTTT. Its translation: CAISWRGILEELFF.

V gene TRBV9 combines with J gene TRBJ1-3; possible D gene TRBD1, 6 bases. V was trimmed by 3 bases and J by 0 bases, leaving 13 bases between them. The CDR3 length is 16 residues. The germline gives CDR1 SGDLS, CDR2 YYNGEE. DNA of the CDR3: TGTGCCAGCAGCGGGGGGGGGCCCAGCTCTGGAAACACCATATATTTT. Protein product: CASSGGGPSSGNTIYF.

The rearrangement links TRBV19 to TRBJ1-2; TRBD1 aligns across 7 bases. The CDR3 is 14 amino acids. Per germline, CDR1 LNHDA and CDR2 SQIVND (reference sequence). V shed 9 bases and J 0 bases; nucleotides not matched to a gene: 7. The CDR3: CASRDRIANYGYTF. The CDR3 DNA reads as TGTGCCAGCCGGGACAGAATAGCTAACTATGGCTACACCTTC. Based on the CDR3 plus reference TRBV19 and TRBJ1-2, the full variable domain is DGGITQSPKYLFRKEGQNVTLSCEQNLNHDAMYWYRQDPGQGLRLIYYSQIVNDFQKGDIAEGYSVSREKKESFPLTVTSAQKNPTAFYLCASRDRIANYGYTFGSGTRLTVV.

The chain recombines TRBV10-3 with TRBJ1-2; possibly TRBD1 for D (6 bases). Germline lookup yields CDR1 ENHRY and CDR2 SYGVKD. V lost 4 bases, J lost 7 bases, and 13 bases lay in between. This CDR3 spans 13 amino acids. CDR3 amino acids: CAISVGGGTGYTF. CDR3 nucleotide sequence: TGTGCCATCAGTGTGGGAGGGGGGACTGGCTACACCTTC.

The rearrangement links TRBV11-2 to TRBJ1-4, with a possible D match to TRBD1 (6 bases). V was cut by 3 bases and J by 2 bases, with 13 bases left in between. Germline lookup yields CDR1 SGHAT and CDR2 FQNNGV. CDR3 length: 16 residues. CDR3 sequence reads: CASSFESQGTNEKLFF. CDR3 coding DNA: TGTGCCAGCAGCTTTGAGAGCCAGGGGACTAATGAAAAACTGTTTTTT.

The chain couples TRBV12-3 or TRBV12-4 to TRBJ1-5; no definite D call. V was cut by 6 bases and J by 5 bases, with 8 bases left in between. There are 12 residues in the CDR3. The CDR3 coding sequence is TGTGCCAGCAGAGACATGGATCAGCCCCAGCATTTT. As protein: CASRDMDQPQHF.

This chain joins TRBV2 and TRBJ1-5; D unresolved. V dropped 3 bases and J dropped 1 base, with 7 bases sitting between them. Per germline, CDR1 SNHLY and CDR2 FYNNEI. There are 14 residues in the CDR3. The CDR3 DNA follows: TGTGCCAGCAGTGACGGCGGAAGCAATCAGCCCCAGCATTTT. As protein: CASSDGGSNQPQHF.

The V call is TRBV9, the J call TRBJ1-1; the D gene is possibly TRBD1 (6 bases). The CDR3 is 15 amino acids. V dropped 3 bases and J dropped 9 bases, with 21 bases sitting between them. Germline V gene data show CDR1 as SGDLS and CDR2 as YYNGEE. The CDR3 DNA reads TGTGCCAGCAGCGGACCCACGTGGGACACTCGTAAAGCTTTCTTT. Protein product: CASSGPTWDTRKAFF. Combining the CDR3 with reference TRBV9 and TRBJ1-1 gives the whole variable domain DSGVTQTPKHLITATGQRVTLRCSPRSGDLSVYWYQQSLDQGLQFLIQYYNGEERAKGNILERFSAQQFPDLHSELNLSSLELGDSALYFCASSGPTWDTRKAFFGQGTRLTVV.

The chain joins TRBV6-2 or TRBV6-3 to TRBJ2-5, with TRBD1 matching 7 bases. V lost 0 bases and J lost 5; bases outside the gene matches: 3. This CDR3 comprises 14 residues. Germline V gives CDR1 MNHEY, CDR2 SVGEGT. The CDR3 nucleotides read TGTGCCAGCAGTTACTCCAGGGGGATGGAGACCCAGTACTTC. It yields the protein CASSYSRGMETQYF.

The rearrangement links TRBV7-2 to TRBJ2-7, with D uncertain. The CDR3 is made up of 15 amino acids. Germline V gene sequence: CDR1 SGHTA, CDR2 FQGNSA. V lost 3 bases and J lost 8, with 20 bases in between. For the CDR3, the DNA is TGTGCCAGCAGCTTTGGTAACGCCTCGCCCCTACAGCAGTACTTC. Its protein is CASSFGNASPLQQYF.

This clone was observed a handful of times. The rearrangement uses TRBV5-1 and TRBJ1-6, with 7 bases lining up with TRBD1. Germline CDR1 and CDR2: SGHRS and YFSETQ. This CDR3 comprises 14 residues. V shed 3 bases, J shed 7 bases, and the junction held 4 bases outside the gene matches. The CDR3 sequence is CASSSQGGNSPLHF. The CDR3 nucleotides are TGCGCCAGCAGCTCGCAGGGGGGAAATTCACCCCTCCACTTT.

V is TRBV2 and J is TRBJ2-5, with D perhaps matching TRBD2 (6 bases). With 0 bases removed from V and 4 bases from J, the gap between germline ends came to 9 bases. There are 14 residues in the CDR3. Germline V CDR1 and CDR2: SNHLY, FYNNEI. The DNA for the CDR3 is TGTGCCAGCAGTGAAGCGCGGGACTTAGAGACCCAGTACTTC. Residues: CASSEARDLETQYF.

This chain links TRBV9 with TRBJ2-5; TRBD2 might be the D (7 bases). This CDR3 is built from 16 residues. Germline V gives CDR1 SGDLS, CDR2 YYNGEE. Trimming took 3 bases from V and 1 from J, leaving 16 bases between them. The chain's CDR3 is CASSALRGPSQETQYF. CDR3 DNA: TGTGCCAGCAGCGCACTGCGGGGGCCATCCCAAGAGACCCAGTACTTC.